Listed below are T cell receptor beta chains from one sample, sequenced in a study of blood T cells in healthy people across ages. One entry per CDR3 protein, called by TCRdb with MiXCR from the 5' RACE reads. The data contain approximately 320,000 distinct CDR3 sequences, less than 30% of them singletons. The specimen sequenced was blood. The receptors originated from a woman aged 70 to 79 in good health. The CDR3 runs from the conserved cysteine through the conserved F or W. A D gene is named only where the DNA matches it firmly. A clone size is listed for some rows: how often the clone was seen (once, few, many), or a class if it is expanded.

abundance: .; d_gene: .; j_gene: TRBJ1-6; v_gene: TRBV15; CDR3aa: CATSELQANSPLHF; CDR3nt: TGTGCCACCAGCGAGCTACAGGCGAATTCACCCCTCCACTTT
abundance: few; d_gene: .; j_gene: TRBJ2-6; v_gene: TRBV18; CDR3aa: CASSPYRAGANVLTF; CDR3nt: TGTGCCAGCTCACCTTACAGGGCTGGGGCCAACGTCCTGACTTTC
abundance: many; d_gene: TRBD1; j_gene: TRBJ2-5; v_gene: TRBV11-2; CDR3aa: CASSSPQGAGETQYF; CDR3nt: TGTGCCAGCAGCTCACCACAGGGGGCGGGGGAGACCCAGTACTTC
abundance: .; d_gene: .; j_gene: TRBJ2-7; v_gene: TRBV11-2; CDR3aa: CASTIDDISSYEQYF; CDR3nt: TGTGCCAGCACCATAGATGACATAAGCTCCTACGAGCAGTACTTC
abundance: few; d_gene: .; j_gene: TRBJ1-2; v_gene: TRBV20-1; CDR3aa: CSARDQSTGNYGYTF; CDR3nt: TGCAGTGCTAGAGATCAATCTACAGGGAACTATGGCTACACCTTC
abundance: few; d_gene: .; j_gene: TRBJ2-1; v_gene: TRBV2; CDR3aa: CASTNGRNEQFF; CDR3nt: TGTGCCAGCACCAACGGGCGGAATGAGCAGTTCTTC
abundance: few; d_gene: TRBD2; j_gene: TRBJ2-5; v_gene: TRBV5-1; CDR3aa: CASSTSGLEQETQYF; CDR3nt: TGCGCCAGCAGCACCTCGGGACTAGAGCAAGAGACCCAGTACTTC
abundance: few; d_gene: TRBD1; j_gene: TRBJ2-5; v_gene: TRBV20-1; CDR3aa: CSARPGTVIQETQYF; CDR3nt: TGCAGTGCTCGTCCCGGGACAGTGATCCAAGAGACCCAGTACTTC
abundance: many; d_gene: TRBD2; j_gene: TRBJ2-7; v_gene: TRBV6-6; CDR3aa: CASTGGGLNYEQYF; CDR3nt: TGTGCCAGCACTGGGGGGGGATTAAACTACGAGCAGTACTTC
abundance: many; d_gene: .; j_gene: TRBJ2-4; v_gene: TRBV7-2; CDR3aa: CASSLGHKENIQYF; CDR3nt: TGTGCCAGCAGCTTGGGACACAAGGAAAACATTCAGTACTTC
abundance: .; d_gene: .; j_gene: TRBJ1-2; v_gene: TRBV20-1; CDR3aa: CSAKGHPPNYGYTF; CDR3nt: TGCAGTGCAAAGGGACACCCACCAAACTATGGCTACACCTTC
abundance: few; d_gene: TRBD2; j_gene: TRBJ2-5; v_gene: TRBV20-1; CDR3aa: CSVRTSGSETQYF; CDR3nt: TGCAGTGTCCGGACTAGCGGGAGCGAGACCCAGTACTTC
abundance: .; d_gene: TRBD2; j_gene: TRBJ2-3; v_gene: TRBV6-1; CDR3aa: CASSDRAGGGTDTQYF; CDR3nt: TGTGCCAGCAGTGATCGGGCGGGAGGGGGCACAGATACGCAGTATTTT
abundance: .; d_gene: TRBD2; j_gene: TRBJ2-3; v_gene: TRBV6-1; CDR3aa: CASRTSGIRTDTQYF; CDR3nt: TGTGCCAGTCGGACTAGCGGGATCCGCACAGATACGCAGTATTTT
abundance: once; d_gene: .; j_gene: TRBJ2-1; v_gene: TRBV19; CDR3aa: CASSITGSSYNEQFF; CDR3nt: TGTGCCAGTAGTATAACCGGGAGCTCCTACAATGAGCAGTTCTTC
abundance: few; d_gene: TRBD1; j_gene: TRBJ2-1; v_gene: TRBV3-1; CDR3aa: CASSHTAGQGALNEQFF; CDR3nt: TGTGCCAGCAGCCACACAGCTGGACAGGGGGCCTTGAATGAGCAGTTCTTC
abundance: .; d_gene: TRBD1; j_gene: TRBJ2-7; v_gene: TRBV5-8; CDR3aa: CASSYPGQGSYEQYF; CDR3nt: TGTGCCAGCAGCTACCCGGGACAGGGGTCCTACGAGCAGTACTTC
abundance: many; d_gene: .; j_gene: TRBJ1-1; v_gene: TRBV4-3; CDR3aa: CASGFSGGRTEAFF; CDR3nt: TGCGCCAGCGGATTTTCGGGGGGTCGCACTGAAGCTTTCTTT
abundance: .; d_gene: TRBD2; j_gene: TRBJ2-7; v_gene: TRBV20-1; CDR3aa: CSARDVGAGAFYEQYF; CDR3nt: TGCAGTGCTAGAGATGTTGGAGCGGGAGCTTTTTACGAGCAGTACTTC
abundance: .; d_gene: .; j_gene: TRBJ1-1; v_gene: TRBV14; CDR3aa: CASSQWGLGTEAFF; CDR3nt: TGTGCCAGCAGCCAATGGGGTCTGGGCACTGAAGCTTTCTTT
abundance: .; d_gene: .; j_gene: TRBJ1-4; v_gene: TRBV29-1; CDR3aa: CSVEDLIRDGGEKLFF; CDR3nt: TGCAGCGTTGAGGATCTGATCAGGGACGGAGGTGAAAAACTGTTTTTT
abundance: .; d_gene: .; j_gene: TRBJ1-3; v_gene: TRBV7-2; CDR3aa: CASRSGGGRASGNTIYF; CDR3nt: TGTGCCAGCCGTTCGGGTGGGGGAAGGGCATCGGGAAACACCATATATTTT
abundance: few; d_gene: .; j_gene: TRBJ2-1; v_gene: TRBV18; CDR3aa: CASSLGPGAYNEQFF; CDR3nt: TGTGCCAGCTCACTGGGACCGGGAGCCTACAATGAGCAGTTCTTC
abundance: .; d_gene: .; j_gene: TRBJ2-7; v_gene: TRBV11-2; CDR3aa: CASTLGTADSYEQYF; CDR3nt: TGTGCCAGCACCCTTGGGACCGCCGATTCCTACGAGCAGTACTTC
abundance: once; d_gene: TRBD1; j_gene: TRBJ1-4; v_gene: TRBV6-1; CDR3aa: CASSAGPGGSYEKLFF; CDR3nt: TGTGCCAGCAGTGCAGGGCCAGGGGGCTCGTATGAAAAACTGTTTTTT
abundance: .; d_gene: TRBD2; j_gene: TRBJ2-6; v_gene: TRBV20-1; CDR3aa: CSASRSGRSSGANVLTF; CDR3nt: TGCAGTGCTAGTAGAAGCGGGAGGAGCTCTGGGGCCAACGTCCTGACTTTC
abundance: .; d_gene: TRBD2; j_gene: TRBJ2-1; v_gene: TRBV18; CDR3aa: CASSPGGLDFSEQFF; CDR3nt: TGTGCCAGCTCACCGGGGGGACTAGACTTTAGTGAGCAGTTCTTC
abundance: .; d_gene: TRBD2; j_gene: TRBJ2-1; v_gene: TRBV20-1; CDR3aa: CSARDIKREISSNEQFF; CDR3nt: TGCAGTGCTAGAGATATAAAGCGGGAGATATCTAGCAATGAGCAGTTCTTC
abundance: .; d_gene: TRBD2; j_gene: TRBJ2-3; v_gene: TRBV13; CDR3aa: CASRATSGISDTQYF; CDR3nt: TGTGCCAGCAGAGCGACTAGCGGGATCTCAGATACGCAGTATTTT
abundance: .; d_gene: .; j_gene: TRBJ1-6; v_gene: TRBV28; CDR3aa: CASSWDSSRESPLHF; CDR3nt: TGTGCCAGCAGTTGGGACTCCTCGAGGGAATCACCCCTCCACTTT
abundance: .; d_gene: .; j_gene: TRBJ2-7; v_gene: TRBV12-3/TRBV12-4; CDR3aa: CASSPRAGASSYEQYF; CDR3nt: TGTGCCAGCAGTCCCCGGGCGGGGGCCAGCTCCTACGAGCAGTACTTC
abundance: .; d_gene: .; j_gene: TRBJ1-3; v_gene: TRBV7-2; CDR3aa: CASSFPPGNSGNTIYF; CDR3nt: TGTGCCAGCAGCTTTCCCCCAGGGAACTCTGGAAACACCATATATTTT
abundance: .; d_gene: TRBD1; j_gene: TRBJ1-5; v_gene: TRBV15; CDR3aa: CATSRHRGVNQPQHF; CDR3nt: TGTGCCACCAGCAGACACAGGGGGGTCAATCAGCCCCAGCATTTT
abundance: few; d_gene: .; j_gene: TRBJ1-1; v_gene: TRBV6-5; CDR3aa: CASSYFKVNTEAFF; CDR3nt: TGTGCCAGCAGTTACTTCAAAGTGAACACTGAAGCTTTCTTT
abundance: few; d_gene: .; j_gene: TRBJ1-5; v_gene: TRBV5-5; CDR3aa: CASSPTLQGPEQPQHF; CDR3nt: TGTGCCAGCAGCCCAACCTTACAGGGTCCCGAACAGCCCCAGCATTTT
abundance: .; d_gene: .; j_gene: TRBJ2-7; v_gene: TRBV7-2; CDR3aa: CASSKTGPATYEQYF; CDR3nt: TGTGCCAGCAGCAAGACCGGGCCCGCAACCTACGAGCAGTACTTC
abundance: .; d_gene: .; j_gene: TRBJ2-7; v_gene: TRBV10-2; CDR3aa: CASSDRGAQYF; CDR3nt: TGCGCCAGCAGTGACCGGGGGGCGCAGTACTTC
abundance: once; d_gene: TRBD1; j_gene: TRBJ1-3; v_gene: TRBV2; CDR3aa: CASSYRGLSSGNTIYF; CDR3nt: TGTGCCAGCAGTTACAGGGGGCTTAGCTCTGGAAACACCATATATTTT
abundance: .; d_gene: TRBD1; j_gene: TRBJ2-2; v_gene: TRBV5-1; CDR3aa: CASSSDRATGELFF; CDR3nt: TGCGCCAGCAGTTCCGACAGGGCGACCGGGGAGCTGTTTTTT